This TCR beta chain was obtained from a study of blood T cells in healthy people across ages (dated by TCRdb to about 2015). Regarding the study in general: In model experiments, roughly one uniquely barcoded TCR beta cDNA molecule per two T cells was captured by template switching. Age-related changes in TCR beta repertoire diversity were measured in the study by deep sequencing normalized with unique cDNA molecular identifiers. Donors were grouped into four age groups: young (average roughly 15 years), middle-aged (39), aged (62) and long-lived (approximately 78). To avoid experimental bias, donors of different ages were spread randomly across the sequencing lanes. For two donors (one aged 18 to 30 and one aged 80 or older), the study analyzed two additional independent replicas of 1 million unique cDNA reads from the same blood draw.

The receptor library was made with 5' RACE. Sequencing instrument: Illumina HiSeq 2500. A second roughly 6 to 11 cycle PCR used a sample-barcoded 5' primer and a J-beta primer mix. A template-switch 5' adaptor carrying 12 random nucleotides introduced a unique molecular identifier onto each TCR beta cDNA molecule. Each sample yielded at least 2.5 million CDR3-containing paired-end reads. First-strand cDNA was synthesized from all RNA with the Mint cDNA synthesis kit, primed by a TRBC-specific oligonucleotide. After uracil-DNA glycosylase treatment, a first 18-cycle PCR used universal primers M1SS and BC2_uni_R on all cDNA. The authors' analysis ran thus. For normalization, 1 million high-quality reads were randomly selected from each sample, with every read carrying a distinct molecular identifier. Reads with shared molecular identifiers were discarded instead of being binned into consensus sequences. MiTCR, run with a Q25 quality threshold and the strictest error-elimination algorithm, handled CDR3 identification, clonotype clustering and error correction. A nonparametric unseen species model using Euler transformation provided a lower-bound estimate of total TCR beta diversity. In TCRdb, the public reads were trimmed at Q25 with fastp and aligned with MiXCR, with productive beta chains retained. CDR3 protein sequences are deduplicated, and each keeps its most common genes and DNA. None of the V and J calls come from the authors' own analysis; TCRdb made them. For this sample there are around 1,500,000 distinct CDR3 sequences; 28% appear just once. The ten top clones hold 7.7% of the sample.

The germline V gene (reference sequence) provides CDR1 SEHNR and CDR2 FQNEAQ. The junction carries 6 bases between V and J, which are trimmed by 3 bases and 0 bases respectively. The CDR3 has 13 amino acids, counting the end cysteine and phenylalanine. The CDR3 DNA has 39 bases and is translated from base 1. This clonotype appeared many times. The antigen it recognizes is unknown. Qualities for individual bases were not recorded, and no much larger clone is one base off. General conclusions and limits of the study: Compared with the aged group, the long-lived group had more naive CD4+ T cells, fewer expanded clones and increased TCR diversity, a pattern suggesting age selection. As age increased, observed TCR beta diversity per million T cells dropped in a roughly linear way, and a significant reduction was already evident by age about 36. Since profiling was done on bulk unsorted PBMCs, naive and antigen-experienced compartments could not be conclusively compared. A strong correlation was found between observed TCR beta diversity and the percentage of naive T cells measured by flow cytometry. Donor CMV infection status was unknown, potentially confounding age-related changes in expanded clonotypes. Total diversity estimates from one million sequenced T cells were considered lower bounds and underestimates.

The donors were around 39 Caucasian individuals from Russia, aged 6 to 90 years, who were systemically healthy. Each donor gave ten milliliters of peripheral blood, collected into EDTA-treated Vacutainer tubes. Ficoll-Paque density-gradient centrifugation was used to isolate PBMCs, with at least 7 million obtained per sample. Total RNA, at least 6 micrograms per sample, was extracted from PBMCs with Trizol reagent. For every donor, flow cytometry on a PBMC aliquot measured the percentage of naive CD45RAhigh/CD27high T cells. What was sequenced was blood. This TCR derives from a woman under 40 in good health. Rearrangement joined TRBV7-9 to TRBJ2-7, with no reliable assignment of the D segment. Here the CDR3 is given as CASSFELSYEQYF. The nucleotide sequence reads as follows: TGTGCCAGCAGCTTTGAGCTCTCCTACGAGCAGTACTTC. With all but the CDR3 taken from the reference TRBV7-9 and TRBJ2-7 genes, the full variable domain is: DTGVSQNPRHKITKRGQNVTFRCDPISEHNRLYWYRQTLGQGPEFLTYFQNEAQLEKSRLLSDRFSAERPKGSFSTLEIQRTEQGDSAMYLCASSFELSYEQYFGPGTRLTVT.